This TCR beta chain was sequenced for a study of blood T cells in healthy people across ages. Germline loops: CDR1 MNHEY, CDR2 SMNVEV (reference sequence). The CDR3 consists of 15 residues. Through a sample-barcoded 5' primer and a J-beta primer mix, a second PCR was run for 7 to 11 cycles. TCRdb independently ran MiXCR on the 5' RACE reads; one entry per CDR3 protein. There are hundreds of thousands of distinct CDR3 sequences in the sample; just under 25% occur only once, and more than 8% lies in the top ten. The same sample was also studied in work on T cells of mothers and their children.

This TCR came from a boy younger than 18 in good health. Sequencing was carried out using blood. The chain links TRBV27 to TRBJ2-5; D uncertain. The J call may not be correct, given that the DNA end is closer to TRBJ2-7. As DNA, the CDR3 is TGTGCCAGCAGCATAGGTATGGCAACTACCTACGAGCAGTACTTC. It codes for CASSIGMATTYEQYF.